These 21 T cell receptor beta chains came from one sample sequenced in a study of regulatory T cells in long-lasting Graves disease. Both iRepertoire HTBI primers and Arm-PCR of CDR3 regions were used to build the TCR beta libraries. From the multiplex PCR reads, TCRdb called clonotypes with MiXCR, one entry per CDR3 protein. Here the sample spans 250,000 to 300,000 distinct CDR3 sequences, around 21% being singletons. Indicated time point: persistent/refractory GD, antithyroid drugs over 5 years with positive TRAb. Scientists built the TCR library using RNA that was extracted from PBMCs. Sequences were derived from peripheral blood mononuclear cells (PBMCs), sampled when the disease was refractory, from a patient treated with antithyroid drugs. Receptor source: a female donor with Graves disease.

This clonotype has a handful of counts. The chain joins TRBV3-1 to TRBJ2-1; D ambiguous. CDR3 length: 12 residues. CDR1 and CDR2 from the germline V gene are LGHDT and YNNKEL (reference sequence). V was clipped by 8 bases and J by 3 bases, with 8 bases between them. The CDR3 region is CASSSVYNEQFF. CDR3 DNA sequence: TGTGCCAGCTCCTCAGTCTACAATGAGCAGTTCTTC.

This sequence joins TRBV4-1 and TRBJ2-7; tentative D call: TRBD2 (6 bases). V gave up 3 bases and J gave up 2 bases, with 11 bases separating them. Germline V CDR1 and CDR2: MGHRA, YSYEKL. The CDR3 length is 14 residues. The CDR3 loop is CASSHQLAAYEQYF. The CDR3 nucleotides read TGCGCCAGCAGCCACCAACTAGCTGCCTACGAGCAGTACTTC.

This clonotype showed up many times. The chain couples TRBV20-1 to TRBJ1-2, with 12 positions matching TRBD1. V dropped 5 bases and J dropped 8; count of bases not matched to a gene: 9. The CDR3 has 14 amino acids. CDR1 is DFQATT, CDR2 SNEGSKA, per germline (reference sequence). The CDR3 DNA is TGCAGTGCTGTTCCGGGACAGGGGGCATCGGGCTACACCTTC. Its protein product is CSAVPGQGASGYTF.

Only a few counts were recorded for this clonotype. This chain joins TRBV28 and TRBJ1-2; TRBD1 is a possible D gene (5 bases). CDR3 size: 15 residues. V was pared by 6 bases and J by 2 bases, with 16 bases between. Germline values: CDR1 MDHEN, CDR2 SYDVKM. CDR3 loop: CASSPGTDLNYGYTF. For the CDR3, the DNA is TGTGCCAGCAGCCCCGGGACCGATCTCAACTATGGCTACACCTTC.

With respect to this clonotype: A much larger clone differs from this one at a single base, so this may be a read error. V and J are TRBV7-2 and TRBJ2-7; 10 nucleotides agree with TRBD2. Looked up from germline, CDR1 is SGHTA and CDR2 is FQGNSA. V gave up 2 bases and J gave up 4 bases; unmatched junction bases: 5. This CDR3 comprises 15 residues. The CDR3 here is CASSLRPAGGYEQYF. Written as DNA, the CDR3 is TGTGCCAGCAGCTTAAGGCCAGCGGGAGGGTACGAGCAGTACTTC.

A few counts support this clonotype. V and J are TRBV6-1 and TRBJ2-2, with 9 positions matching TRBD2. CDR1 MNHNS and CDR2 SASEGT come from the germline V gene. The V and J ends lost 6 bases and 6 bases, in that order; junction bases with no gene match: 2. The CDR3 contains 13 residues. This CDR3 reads CASSRLAAGELFF. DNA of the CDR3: TGTGCCAGCAGCCGACTAGCGGCCGGGGAGCTGTTTTTT.

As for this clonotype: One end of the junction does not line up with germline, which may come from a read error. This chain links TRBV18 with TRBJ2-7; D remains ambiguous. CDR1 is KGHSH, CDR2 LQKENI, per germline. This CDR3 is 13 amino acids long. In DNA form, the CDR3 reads TGTGCCAGCCCACCTCCGGGTTCCTACGAGCAGTACTTC. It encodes CASPPPGSYEQYF.

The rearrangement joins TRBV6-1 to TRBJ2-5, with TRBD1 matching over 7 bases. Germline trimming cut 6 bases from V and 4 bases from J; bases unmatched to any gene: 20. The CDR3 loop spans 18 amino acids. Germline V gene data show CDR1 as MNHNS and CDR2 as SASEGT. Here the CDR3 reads CASSKNPRRQGLRETQYF. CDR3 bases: TGTGCCAGCAGCAAGAACCCCCGGAGACAGGGTTTAAGAGAGACCCAGTACTTC.

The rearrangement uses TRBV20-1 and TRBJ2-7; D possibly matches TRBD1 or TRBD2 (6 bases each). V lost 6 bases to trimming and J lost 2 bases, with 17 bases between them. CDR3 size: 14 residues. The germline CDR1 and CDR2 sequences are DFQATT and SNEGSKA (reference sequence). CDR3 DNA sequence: TGCAGTGCCCCCCGGGGGCTAGCTACCTACGAGCAGTACTTC. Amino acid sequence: CSAPRGLATYEQYF.

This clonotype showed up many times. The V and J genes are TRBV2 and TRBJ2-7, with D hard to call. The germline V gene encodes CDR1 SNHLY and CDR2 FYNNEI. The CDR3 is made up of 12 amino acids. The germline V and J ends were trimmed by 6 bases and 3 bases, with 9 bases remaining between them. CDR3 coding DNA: TGTGCCAGCAGAGGAACGGGCTACGAGCAGTACTTC. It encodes CASRGTGYEQYF.

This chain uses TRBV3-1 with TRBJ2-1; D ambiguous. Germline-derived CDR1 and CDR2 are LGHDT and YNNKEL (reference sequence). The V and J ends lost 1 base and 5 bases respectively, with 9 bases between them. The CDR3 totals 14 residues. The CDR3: CASSQGASHNEQFF. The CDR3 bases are TGTGCCAGCAGCCAAGGAGCGTCACACAATGAGCAGTTCTTC.

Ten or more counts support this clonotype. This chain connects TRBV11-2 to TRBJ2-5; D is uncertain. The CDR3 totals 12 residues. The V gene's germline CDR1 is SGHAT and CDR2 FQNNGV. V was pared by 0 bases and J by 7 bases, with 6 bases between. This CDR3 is CASSLDLVTQYF. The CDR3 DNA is TGTGCCAGCAGCTTAGATCTCGTGACCCAGTACTTC. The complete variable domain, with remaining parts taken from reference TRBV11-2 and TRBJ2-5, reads EAGVAQSPRYKIIEKRQSVAFWCNPISGHATLYWYQQILGQGPKLLIQFQNNGVVDDSQLPKDRFSAERLKGVDSTLKIQPAKLEDSAVYLCASSLDLVTQYFGPGTRLLVL.

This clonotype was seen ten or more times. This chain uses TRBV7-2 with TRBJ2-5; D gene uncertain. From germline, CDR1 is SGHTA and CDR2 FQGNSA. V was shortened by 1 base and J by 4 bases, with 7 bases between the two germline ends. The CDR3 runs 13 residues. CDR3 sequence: CASSLVRLETQYF. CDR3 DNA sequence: TGTGCCAGCAGCTTAGTACGGTTAGAGACCCAGTACTTC.

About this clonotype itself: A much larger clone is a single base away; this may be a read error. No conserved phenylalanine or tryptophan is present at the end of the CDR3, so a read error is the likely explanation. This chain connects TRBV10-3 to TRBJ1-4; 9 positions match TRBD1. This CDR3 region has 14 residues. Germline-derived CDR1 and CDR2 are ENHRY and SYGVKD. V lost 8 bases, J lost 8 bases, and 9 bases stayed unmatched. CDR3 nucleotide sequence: TGTGCCATCGGACCGGGACAGGGAAAAGAAAAACTGTTTTCT. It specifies CAIGPGQGKEKLFS.

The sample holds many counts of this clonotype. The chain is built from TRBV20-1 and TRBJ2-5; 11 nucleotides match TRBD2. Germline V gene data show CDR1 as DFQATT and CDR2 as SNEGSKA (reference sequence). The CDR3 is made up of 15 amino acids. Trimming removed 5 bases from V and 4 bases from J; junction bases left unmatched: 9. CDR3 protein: CSALAGGGLGETQYF. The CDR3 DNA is TGCAGTGCTTTAGCGGGAGGGGGATTAGGAGAGACCCAGTACTTC.

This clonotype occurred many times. The chain's CDR3 is CAISELGSQETQYF. For the CDR3, the DNA is TGTGCCATCAGTGAGTTGGGCAGTCAAGAGACCCAGTACTTC. The chain links TRBV10-3 to TRBJ2-5; D is undetermined. This CDR3 has 14 amino acids. CDR1 ENHRY and CDR2 SYGVKD come from the germline V gene. V shed 1 base and J shed 2 bases, with 8 bases lying between them.

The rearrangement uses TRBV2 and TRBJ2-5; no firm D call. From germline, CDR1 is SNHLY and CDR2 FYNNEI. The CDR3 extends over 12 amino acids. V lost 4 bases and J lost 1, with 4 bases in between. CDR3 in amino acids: CASSAGQETQYF. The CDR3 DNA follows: TGTGCCAGCAGTGCAGGCCAAGAGACCCAGTACTTC. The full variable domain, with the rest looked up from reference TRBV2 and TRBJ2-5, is EPEVTQTPSHQVTQMGQEVILRCVPISNHLYFYWYRQILGQKVEFLVSFYNNEISEKSEIFDDQFSVERPDGSNFTLKIRSTKLEDSAMYFCASSAGQETQYFGPGTRLLVL.

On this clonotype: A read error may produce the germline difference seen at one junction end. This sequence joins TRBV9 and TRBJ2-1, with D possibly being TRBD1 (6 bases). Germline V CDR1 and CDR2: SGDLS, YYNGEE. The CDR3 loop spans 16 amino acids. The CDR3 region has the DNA TGTGCCAGCAGTTTCGGGACAATCGGGTCCTACGATGAGCAGTTCTTC. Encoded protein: CASSFGTIGSYDEQFF.

The CDR3 region has the DNA TGTGCCAGCAGCCGCAGACTAGCGGGAGGGTCCCCAGATACGCAGTATTTT. It translates to CASSRRLAGGSPDTQYF. This rearrangement joins TRBV3-1 to TRBJ2-3; 14 positions agree with TRBD2. The junction had 7 bases not matched to a gene; V was cut back by 4 bases and J by 4 bases. The CDR3 is made up of 17 amino acids. Germline V CDR1 and CDR2: LGHDT, YNNKEL (reference sequence).

This CDR3 is CASSEVLRGNSPLHF. The CDR3, as DNA: TGTGCCAGCAGTGAGGTGCTCCGGGGAAATTCACCCCTCCACTTT. This chain links TRBV6-2 or TRBV6-3 with TRBJ1-6; D remains unclear. V was shortened by 5 bases and J by 7 bases, with 15 bases between the two germline ends. From germline, CDR1 is MNHEY and CDR2 SVGEGT. The CDR3 has 15 residues.

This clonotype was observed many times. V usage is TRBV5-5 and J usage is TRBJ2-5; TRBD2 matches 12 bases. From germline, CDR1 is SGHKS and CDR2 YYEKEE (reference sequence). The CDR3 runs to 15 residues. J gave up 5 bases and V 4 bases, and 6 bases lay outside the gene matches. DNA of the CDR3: TGTGCCAGCAGCGCGACTAGCGGGAGTCCTGAGACCCAGTACTTC. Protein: CASSATSGSPETQYF.